A single sample is the source of the 5 T cell receptor beta chains below, sequenced in a study of glioma-infiltrating T cells. Using RNA template, CDR3s of TCR alpha and beta were amplified with iRepertoire arm-PCR. Via MiXCR, TCRdb re-called the multiplex PCR reads, giving one row per CDR3 protein. The profile shows around 350,000 distinct CDR3 sequences, around 38% of them singletons. The sample taken for sequencing was glioma tissue, nonneoplastic brain tissue, or PBMCs (not recorded which). The receptors stem from a human donor with low-grade glioma or glioblastoma, undergoing nonglioma brain surgery, or in good health (not recorded which).

This clonotype was observed at least ten times. J is TRBJ2-5 and V is TRBV6-2 or TRBV6-3; no firm D call. Germline CDR1 reads MNHEY; CDR2 reads SVGEGT. Trimming took 6 bases from V and 2 from J, leaving 7 bases between them. This CDR3 is built from 12 residues. CDR3 loop: CASRTRQETQYF. In DNA form, the CDR3 reads TGTGCCAGCAGGACTCGTCAAGAGACCCAGTACTTC.

The table lists this clonotype with many counts. This chain connects TRBV28 to TRBJ1-4, with 9 nucleotides matching TRBD1. V was pared by 4 bases and J by 7 bases, with 10 bases of the junction left unmatched. CDR3 length: 16 amino acids. Germline CDR1 is MDHEN and CDR2 is SYDVKM. Here the CDR3 reads CASSSGTGLYREKLFF. The CDR3 DNA reads as TGTGCCAGCAGTTCCGGGACAGGGCTTTATCGTGAAAAACTGTTTTTT.

This clonotype was recorded a few times. The chain is built from TRBV6-1 and TRBJ2-1, with 15 bases identical to TRBD2. After removal of 6 bases from V and 6 bases from J, the junction contained 6 bases not matched to a gene. From germline, CDR1 is MNHNS and CDR2 SASEGT. The CDR3 has 16 residues. The CDR3 loop is CASSGRGLAGGNEQFF. The DNA of the CDR3 is TGTGCCAGCAGCGGAAGGGGACTAGCGGGAGGCAATGAGCAGTTCTTC.

This clonotype occurred a few times. The chain couples TRBV28 to TRBJ2-3; 8 positions agree with TRBD2. Unmatched junction bases numbered 11, after V lost 8 bases and J lost 1 base. The CDR3 runs 16 residues. The germline V gene has CDR1 MDHEN and CDR2 SYDVKM. CDR3 loop: CASSPGWREGTDTQYF. The CDR3 DNA sequence: TGTGCCAGCTCGCCAGGATGGCGGGAGGGCACAGATACGCAGTATTTT.

This clonotype has a count of ten or more. The CDR3 nucleotides read TGTGCCAGCAGCCAGTTTTGGGTACCCACTGAAGCTTTCTTT. Its protein product is CASSQFWVPTEAFF. The V call is TRBV4-2, the J call TRBJ1-1, with no clear D. This CDR3 spans 14 amino acids. The germline gives CDR1 LGHNA, CDR2 YNFKEQ. The ends were cut back, 3 bases at V and 4 bases at J, with 12 bases in the middle.